The clone carrying this T cell receptor beta chain has just a few counts. Antigen specificity is unknown. The CDR3 runs 14 residues. Trimming cost V 6 bases and J 2 bases; bases outside gene matches: 6. CDR1 and CDR2 from the germline V gene are MNHEY and SMNVEV (reference sequence). This sample is drawn from a study of T cell repertoires in cytomegalovirus infection. Study-wide context: CMV infection together with matching HLA type was indicated by public TCR beta signatures.

Study results and limitations: Clonotypes of TCR beta that were HLA-C-restricted and CMV-specific dominated the ex vivo response. People with CMV and the relevant HLA were identified by cumulative public TCR beta family frequency.

TCRdb redid the calling of the reads with MiXCR, one entry per CDR3 protein. Among some 400,000 distinct CDR3 sequences, 25% to 40% were seen once, and the ten largest hold roughly 15%. Sequenced input: PBMCs. The receptor's source is a human donor in good health (CMV status not recorded). Some clones in this sample may be carry-over from other donors' samples. This chain connects TRBV27 to TRBJ2-7, with TRBD2 identical over 8 bases. This CDR3 is CASSPSGSTYEQYF. The DNA for the CDR3 is TGTGCCAGCAGCCCTAGCGGGTCGACCTACGAGCAGTACTTC.